One and the same sample provided the 20 T cell receptor beta chains below, sequenced in a study of human T cells and chemical hapten exposure. Time point indicated: pre-sensitization, week 0. Treatment defined: therapeutic diphenylcyclopropenone sensitization with weekly scalp DPC. TCRdb re-analysed the RACE reads in MiXCR, keeping a single row per CDR3 protein. The data hold around 350,000 distinct CDR3 sequences, with around 5.5% observed a single time. The source material was whole blood, sampled in connection with sensitization to the hapten diphenylcyclopropenone (DPC). These receptors all stem from a woman aged 18-30 years with alopecia areata. Some clones in this sample may be carry-over from other donors' samples.

The chain carries TRBV19 and TRBJ2-2; D may be TRBD1 (5 bases). Trimming pared 5 bases from V and 5 bases from J, leaving 18 bases between. The CDR3 contains 16 residues. Germline CDR1 is LNHDA and CDR2 is SQIVND (reference sequence). CDR3 DNA sequence: TGTGCCAGTAGTCCCCTAGGACGGACAATTACCGGGGAGCTGTTTTTT. Amino acids: CASSPLGRTITGELFF.

This clonotype was counted a few times. The CDR3 DNA reads as TGTGCCAGCACCGTTGAGGTCAGGGACGGGGGCTACACCTTC. It codes for CASTVEVRDGGYTF. The chain has TRBV12-3 or TRBV12-4 and TRBJ1-2, with a weak D call TRBD1 (5 bases). This CDR3 has 14 amino acids. Trimming pared 7 bases from V and 8 bases from J, leaving 20 bases between.

In this sample, this clonotype turned up many times. This rearrangement joins TRBV6-5 to TRBJ2-3, with TRBD2 matching 11 bases. J gave up 4 bases and V 5 bases, and 5 bases lay outside the gene matches. CDR1 MNHEY and CDR2 SVGAGI come from the germline V gene. The CDR3 spans 15 residues. CDR3 sequence reads: CASSILAGGSDTQYF. CDR3 DNA: TGTGCCAGCAGTATTCTAGCGGGGGGATCAGATACGCAGTATTTT.

CDR3 region: CASSLVPGSHHGYTF. Here the CDR3 DNA reads TGTGCCAGCAGCTTGGTTCCAGGATCCCATCATGGCTACACCTTC. This rearrangement joins TRBV5-5 to TRBJ1-2, with D uncertain. Germline loops: CDR1 SGHKS, CDR2 YYEKEE (reference sequence). The CDR3 runs to 15 residues. Trimming cost V 0 bases and J 6 bases, with 15 bases left between them.

This chain connects TRBV15 to TRBJ2-7; 10 bases agree with TRBD1. The CDR3 is made up of 18 amino acids. After removal of 1 base from V and 3 bases from J, the junction contained 12 bases not matched to a gene. In germline, CDR1 is LNHNV, CDR2 YYDKDF (reference sequence). The CDR3 region is CATSRVFVPGQGIYEQYF. As DNA, the CDR3 is TGTGCCACCAGCAGAGTTTTTGTTCCGGGACAGGGGATCTACGAGCAGTACTTC.

The chain combines TRBV18 with TRBJ1-5; D is ambiguous. Germline CDR1 reads KGHSH; CDR2 reads LQKENI. The CDR3 consists of 14 residues. Between the trimmed V and J ends, which lost 3 bases and 0 bases, there was a span of 6 bases. The CDR3 DNA reads as TGTGCCAGCTCACCCTATGGTAGCAATCAGCCCCAGCATTTT. This codes for CASSPYGSNQPQHF. The full variable domain, its missing parts supplied by reference TRBV18 and TRBJ1-5, is NAGVMQNPRHLVRRRGQEARLRCSPMKGHSHVYWYRQLPEEGLKFMVYLQKENIIDESGMPKERFSAEFPKEGPSILRIQQVVRGDSAAYFCASSPYGSNQPQHFGDGTRLSIL.

This clonotype occurred many times. The chain recombines TRBV29-1 with TRBJ2-3; the match to TRBD1 covers 9 bases. V trimming: 2 bases; J trimming: 0 bases; junction bases outside the gene matches: 3. The CDR3 covers 15 residues. Germline values: CDR1 SQVTM, CDR2 ANQGSEA. CDR3 protein: CSVEKGTGSTDTQYF. As DNA, the CDR3 is TGCAGCGTTGAAAAGGGGACAGGGAGCACAGATACGCAGTATTTT.

This clonotype has ten or more counts. V and J are TRBV29-1 and TRBJ1-1; the D is unclear. Trimming shortened V by 2 bases and J by 1 base, and 11 bases separated the two germline ends. The length of the CDR3 is 14 residues. CDR1 SQVTM and CDR2 ANQGSEA come from the germline V gene. In nucleotides, the CDR3 is TGCAGCGTTGAATATTTCGGGAGGAACACTGAAGCTTTCTTT. This encodes CSVEYFGRNTEAFF.

The rearrangement links TRBV25-1 to TRBJ2-1; possible D gene TRBD1, 6 bases. Trimming took 3 bases from V and 0 from J, leaving 12 bases between them. The CDR3 is 16 residues long. Germline V gene sequence: CDR1 MGHDK, CDR2 SYGVNS. CDR3 residues: CASSETGRSSYNEQFF. The DNA for the CDR3 is TGTGCCAGCAGTGAGACAGGACGGAGCTCCTACAATGAGCAGTTCTTC.

The table lists this clonotype with a few counts. The chain links TRBV12-3 or TRBV12-4 to TRBJ2-3, with 8 bases fitting TRBD2. V shed 9 bases and J 2 bases; nucleotides not matched to a gene: 4. There are 13 residues in the CDR3. The CDR3 region has the DNA TGTGCCAGTGCGGGGGGAAACACAGATACGCAGTATTTT. Translated: CASAGGNTDTQYF.

This clonotype was seen a handful of times. This chain joins TRBV6-2 or TRBV6-3 and TRBJ2-7, with D tentatively TRBD2 (7 bases). The germline V and J ends were trimmed by 4 bases and 6 bases, with 19 bases remaining between them. This CDR3 has 15 amino acids. CDR1 is MNHEY and CDR2 is SVGEGT in the germline V gene. Here the CDR3 DNA reads TGTGCCAGCAGTTCCCCTCGGGGGGCTATGGCCGAGCAGTACTTC. The encoded protein is CASSSPRGAMAEQYF.

The chain is built from TRBV5-1 and TRBJ1-1; 8 positions agree with TRBD1. The CDR3 is 17 amino acids. V lost 0 bases and J lost 1; bases outside the gene matches: 8. Germline CDR1 reads SGHRS; CDR2 reads YFSETQ. As DNA, the CDR3 is TGCGCCAGCAGCTTGGCGGCAGGGGGCAGTGCGAACACTGAAGCTTTCTTT. Translation gives CASSLAAGGSANTEAFF. Full variable domain (rest looked up from reference TRBV5-1 and TRBJ1-1): KAGVTQTPRYLIKTRGQQVTLSCSPISGHRSVSWYQQTPGQGLQFLFEYFSETQRNKGNFPGRFSGRQFSNSRSEMNVSTLELGDSALYLCASSLAAGGSANTEAFFGQGTRLTVV.

The chain recombines TRBV12-3 or TRBV12-4 with TRBJ1-5; TRBD1 agrees at 12 bases. V shed 6 bases and J 1 base; nucleotides not matched to a gene: 10. This CDR3 spans 18 amino acids. The CDR3 here is CASSPGTGGDRSNQPQHF. The CDR3 DNA is TGTGCCAGCAGCCCCGGGACAGGGGGCGATCGGAGCAATCAGCCCCAGCATTTT.

This clonotype appeared many times. This chain joins TRBV24-1 and TRBJ2-2; D is unresolved. The CDR3 consists of 14 residues. Trimming took 5 bases from V and 3 from J, leaving 9 bases between them. Germline CDR1 is KGHDR and CDR2 is SFDVKD. The CDR3 loop is CATSGVEHTGELFF. Written as DNA, the CDR3 is TGTGCCACCAGTGGGGTGGAGCACACCGGGGAGCTGTTTTTT.

The rearrangement links TRBV5-1 to TRBJ2-7; 9 nucleotides align to TRBD1. The CDR3 is 14 residues long. Germline V gene lookup returns CDR1 SGHRS and CDR2 YFSETQ. V dropped 4 bases and J dropped 7; count of bases not matched to a gene: 9. In DNA, the CDR3 is TGCGCCAGCAGCCCACGGGACAGGGCGGGAGAGCAGTACTTC. This codes for CASSPRDRAGEQYF.

This clonotype was picked up a small number of times. V and J are TRBV3-1 and TRBJ2-5, with TRBD2 matching 11 bases. CDR1 and CDR2 (germline): LGHDT, YNNKEL (reference sequence). The CDR3 spans 15 residues. Unmatched junction bases numbered 1, after V lost 4 bases and J lost 0 bases. For the CDR3, the DNA is TGTGCCAGCAGCCTACTAGCGGGGGACCAAGAGACCCAGTACTTC. Translating gives CASSLLAGDQETQYF.

The sample holds many counts of this clonotype. The rearrangement links TRBV10-3 to TRBJ1-1; the match to TRBD1 covers 12 bases. From germline, CDR1 is ENHRY and CDR2 SYGVKD. Trimming removed 4 bases from V and 8 bases from J; junction bases left unmatched: 8. CDR3 length equals 15 residues. The CDR3 region has the DNA TGTGCCATCAGTGGGACAGGGACAGGGGGCGCGGAAGCTTTCTTT. It is translated as CAISGTGTGGAEAFF.

This clonotype was found many times. The chain has TRBV6-5 and TRBJ2-1, with TRBD1 matching over 8 bases. Germline lookup yields CDR1 MNHEY and CDR2 SVGAGI. The CDR3 contains 15 residues. V was pared by 3 bases and J by 7 bases, with 8 bases of the junction left unmatched. In DNA, the CDR3 is TGTGCCAGCAGTTATGGACAGGGATTTGTGAATGAGCAGTTCTTC. Its protein is CASSYGQGFVNEQFF.

Worth noting for this clonotype: One junction end does not reproduce the germline sequence, and a read error may be involved. The J gene is TRBJ2-1, the V gene TRBV14; TRBD2 is a possible D gene (6 bases). The CDR3 has 17 residues. Germline V gene lookup returns CDR1 SGHDN and CDR2 FVKESK. The chain's CDR3 is CASSQDPSGTVYNKQFF. The DNA for the CDR3 is TGTGCCAGCAGCCAAGACCCCTCCGGGACTGTCTACAATAAGCAGTTCTTC.

This clonotype appeared a few times. The chain links TRBV7-8 to TRBJ2-2; tentatively, D is TRBD2 (5 bases). This CDR3 region has 14 residues. The germline gives CDR1 SGHVS, CDR2 FQNEAQ. Trimming removed 3 bases at V and 6 bases at J, with 11 bases between. CDR3 sequence (DNA): TGTGCCAGCAGCTTTAGCGTGGTGGCCGGGGAGCTGTTTTTT. This sequence encodes CASSFSVVAGELFF.